The 27 T cell receptor beta chains in this list originate from one sample, sequenced in a study of T-cell reconstitution after alpha-beta-depleted transplantation in children. Preparation of the TCRbeta library used unique molecular identifiers. TCRdb recomputed calls from the PCR reads with MiXCR, one row per CDR3 protein. Of 500,000 or so distinct CDR3 sequences in the sample, 32% were seen once. This material consisted of PBMCs from the stem cell graft donor, taken from the stem cell graft. These receptor sequences come from a human donor who donated a stem cell graft to a child with aplastic anemia.

The J gene is TRBJ1-2, the V gene TRBV6-5; perhaps TRBD1 as D (6 bases). Trimming took off 6 bases at V and 2 bases at J, with 16 bases between the two ends. This CDR3 has 15 amino acids. Germline V gives CDR1 MNHEY, CDR2 SVGAGI. CDR3 amino acids: CASRINRASNYGYTF. For the CDR3, the DNA is TGTGCCAGCAGGATCAACAGGGCCTCAAACTATGGCTACACCTTC.

This clonotype was counted between two and nine times. V gene TRBV5-1 combines with J gene TRBJ2-3; 11 nucleotides line up with TRBD2. V was pared by 0 bases and J by 3 bases, with 6 bases of the junction left unmatched. Germline assignment: CDR1 SGHRS and CDR2 YFSETQ. The CDR3 runs 17 residues. CDR3 sequence: CASSLELAGVGTDTQYF. The CDR3, as DNA: TGCGCCAGCAGCTTGGAACTAGCGGGAGTCGGAACAGATACGCAGTATTTT.

This clonotype has a handful of counts. The chain couples TRBV5-1 to TRBJ1-1; D may be TRBD1 (6 bases). There are 13 residues in the CDR3. Germline V gene sequence: CDR1 SGHRS, CDR2 YFSETQ. The ends were cut back, 1 base at V and 7 bases at J, with 11 bases in the middle. CDR3 protein: CASSLNSRGEAFF. CDR3 nucleotides: TGCGCCAGCAGCTTGAATTCCAGGGGTGAAGCTTTCTTT. Complete variable domain (other parts from reference TRBV5-1 and TRBJ1-1): KAGVTQTPRYLIKTRGQQVTLSCSPISGHRSVSWYQQTPGQGLQFLFEYFSETQRNKGNFPGRFSGRQFSNSRSEMNVSTLELGDSALYLCASSLNSRGEAFFGQGTRLTVV.

The rearrangement joins TRBV18 to TRBJ2-1; 7 nucleotides line up with TRBD2. V shed 1 base and J 9 bases; nucleotides not matched to a gene: 3. This CDR3 is built from 13 residues. The germline CDR1 and CDR2 sequences are KGHSH and LQKENI. CDR3 nucleotides: TGTGCCAGCTCACCACAGGGAGGGACTGAGCAGTTCTTC. Protein sequence: CASSPQGGTEQFF.

This clonotype was seen at least ten times. The rearrangement uses TRBV29-1 and TRBJ2-7; 11 nucleotides match TRBD2. V dropped 7 bases and J dropped 1; count of bases not matched to a gene: 3. The CDR3 is 13 amino acids. CDR1 and CDR2 (germline): SQVTM, ANQGSEA. CDR3 protein: CSGRTSGSYEQYF. CDR3 nucleotide sequence: TGCAGCGGCAGGACTAGCGGGTCCTACGAGCAGTACTTC.

The V gene is TRBV19, the J gene TRBJ2-3; 7 bases agree with TRBD1. The CDR3 is made up of 13 amino acids. V lost 2 bases, J lost 7 bases, and 3 bases stayed unmatched. From germline, CDR1 is LNHDA and CDR2 SQIVND (reference sequence). The CDR3 nucleotides read TGTGCCAGTAGTATATCCAGGGGGAATACGCAGTATTTT. Its protein is CASSISRGNTQYF.

V gene TRBV20-1 combines with J gene TRBJ1-6; D is possibly TRBD1 (6 bases). Germline assignment: CDR1 DFQATT and CDR2 SNEGSKA (reference sequence). This CDR3 region has 13 residues. V was cut by 4 bases and J by 10 bases, with 14 bases left in between. CDR3 coding DNA: TGCAGTGCTAAGGCCACAGGGTTGTCACCCCTCCACTTT. Its translation: CSAKATGLSPLHF.

This clonotype was found a few times. The chain carries TRBV6-6 and TRBJ1-1, with D unresolved. Deletions cut 2 bases from V and 8 bases from J, with 6 bases between. The CDR3 is 11 residues long. Germline V gene data show CDR1 as MNHNY and CDR2 as SVGAGI (reference sequence). This CDR3 reads CASSYRAEAFF. CDR3 coding DNA: TGTGCCAGCAGTTACCGGGCCGAAGCTTTCTTT.

This clonotype appeared a few times. The genes are TRBV5-5 and TRBJ2-1, with D perhaps matching TRBD1 (5 bases). Trimming took 3 bases from V and 10 from J, leaving 23 bases between them. This CDR3 has 16 residues. Germline V gene lookup returns CDR1 SGHKS and CDR2 YYEKEE (reference sequence). DNA of the CDR3: TGTGCCAGCAGCTCCCTGGGGCAGCAGCCCAGATCCGAGCAGTTCTTC. Residues: CASSSLGQQPRSEQFF.

This clonotype was counted a few times. The genes are TRBV20-1 and TRBJ1-2; D is possibly TRBD1 (5 bases). Trimming removed 5 bases from V and 2 bases from J, with 15 bases in between. The CDR3 is 14 amino acids. Germline CDR1 DFQATT, CDR2 SNEGSKA (reference sequence). CDR3 bases: TGCAGTGCTGCCGGGACCACAACAAACTATGGCTACACCTTC. This encodes CSAAGTTTNYGYTF.

The chain employs TRBV6-1 and TRBJ1-6, with D perhaps matching TRBD1 (5 bases). The V gene's germline CDR1 is MNHNS and CDR2 SASEGT. With 4 bases removed from V and 14 bases from J, the gap between germline ends came to 18 bases. The CDR3 has 14 amino acids. CDR3 bases: TGTGCCAGCAGTGCCCCCAGGGACTACGAGTCCCTCCACTTT. Translated: CASSAPRDYESLHF.

The chain joins TRBV7-9 to TRBJ1-1; 12 bases match TRBD1. V gave up 3 bases and J gave up 2 bases; unmatched junction bases: 4. The CDR3 is 16 residues long. Germline-derived CDR1 and CDR2 are SEHNR and FQNEAQ (reference sequence). CDR3 in amino acids: CASSFRDRGRNTEAFF. The DNA of the CDR3 is TGTGCCAGCAGCTTCCGGGACAGGGGGCGAAACACTGAAGCTTTCTTT.

The chain has TRBV19 and TRBJ2-7, with D perhaps matching TRBD2 (6 bases). V lost 4 bases, J lost 5 bases, and 18 bases lay in between. The germline CDR1 and CDR2 sequences are LNHDA and SQIVND (reference sequence). This CDR3 is built from 15 residues. This CDR3 is CASSSGVLPGDEQYV. The CDR3 DNA is TGTGCCAGTAGTAGCGGGGTGCTCCCTGGAGACGAGCAGTACGTC.

This clonotype was seen more than once but under ten times. This chain links TRBV24-1 with TRBJ2-7; a possible D gene is TRBD2 (6 bases). The CDR3 sequence is 13 residues long. Germline V gives CDR1 KGHDR, CDR2 SFDVKD. V gave up 5 bases and J gave up 3 bases, with 10 bases separating them. The chain's CDR3 is CATSVGGHYEQYV. CDR3 in DNA: TGTGCCACCAGTGTCGGAGGGCACTACGAGCAGTACGTC.

The chain is built from TRBV5-1 and TRBJ2-1; 7 bases fit TRBD2. V shed 8 bases, J shed 8 bases, and the junction held 13 bases outside the gene matches. The germline V gene encodes CDR1 SGHRS and CDR2 YFSETQ. The CDR3 is 14 residues long. CDR3 nucleotide sequence: TGCGCCAGTGGGGGGGGGAGAGCTACGGATGAGCAGTTCTTC. It yields the protein CASGGGRATDEQFF.

The chain couples TRBV29-1 to TRBJ2-2, with TRBD1 as a possible D gene (6 bases). The CDR3 is made up of 15 amino acids. The ends were cut back, 3 bases at V and 5 bases at J, with 16 bases in the middle. CDR1 and CDR2 from the germline V gene are SQVTM and ANQGSEA. The DNA for the CDR3 is TGCAGCGTTGACGTTTCGACAGGCCGGACCGGGGAGCTGTTTTTT. Translated: CSVDVSTGRTGELFF.

V is TRBV7-9 and J is TRBJ1-1; the D is unclear. This CDR3 is built from 13 residues. Per the germline V gene, CDR1 is SEHNR and CDR2 is FQNEAQ (reference sequence). The ends were cut back, 4 bases at V and 5 bases at J, with 11 bases in the middle. The CDR3 sequence: CASSSQLSTEAFF. In DNA, the CDR3 is TGTGCCAGCAGCTCGCAGTTAAGTACTGAAGCTTTCTTT.

V and J are TRBV20-1 and TRBJ2-3; D gene ambiguous. This CDR3 has 14 amino acids. Per the germline V gene, CDR1 is DFQATT and CDR2 is SNEGSKA (reference sequence). Deletions cut 5 bases from V and 6 bases from J, with 18 bases between. The CDR3 bases are TGCAGTGCTCCTGACCGGGCCAGGTCGGATACGCAGTATTTT. Encoded protein: CSAPDRARSDTQYF.

The chain employs TRBV2 and TRBJ2-1; the D is unclear. The CDR3 consists of 10 residues. Per the germline V gene, CDR1 is SNHLY and CDR2 is FYNNEI. Trimming left V 7 bases short and J 9 bases short, with 7 bases between. CDR3 protein: CASNGGEQFF. The CDR3 DNA reads as TGTGCCAGCAACGGTGGTGAGCAGTTCTTC. The full variable domain, with the rest looked up from reference TRBV2 and TRBJ2-1, is EPEVTQTPSHQVTQMGQEVILRCVPISNHLYFYWYRQILGQKVEFLVSFYNNEISEKSEIFDDQFSVERPDGSNFTLKIRSTKLEDSAMYFCASNGGEQFFGPGTRLTVL.

The DNA for the CDR3 is TGCAGTGCTAGAGATGATTTCCACAATGAGCAGTTCTTC. Translation gives CSARDDFHNEQFF. This chain uses TRBV20-1 with TRBJ2-1, with no clear D. V shed 0 bases and J shed 5 bases, with 8 bases lying between them. The germline gives CDR1 DFQATT, CDR2 SNEGSKA (reference sequence). The CDR3 contains 13 residues.

The rearrangement links TRBV19 to TRBJ2-5; possibly TRBD2 for D (6 bases). Trimming stripped 5 bases from V and 5 bases from J, with 18 bases between. Germline lookup yields CDR1 LNHDA and CDR2 SQIVND (reference sequence). The CDR3 is 15 residues long. CDR3 DNA: TGTGCCAGTAGTCGCCTCCCAGCGGGCGGGGAGACCCAGTACTTC. Its protein is CASSRLPAGGETQYF.

This chain uses TRBV30 with TRBJ2-6; D ambiguous. Between the trimmed V and J ends, which lost 0 bases and 2 bases, there was a span of 5 bases. CDR1 and CDR2 (germline): GTSNPN, SVGIG (reference sequence). The CDR3 contains 14 residues. CDR3 bases: TGTGCCTGGAGTGTCCGTACTGGGGCCAACGTCCTGACTTTC. It translates to CAWSVRTGANVLTF.

The chain is built from TRBV15 and TRBJ2-1; D gene uncertain. V lost 2 bases, J lost 9 bases, and 20 bases lay in between. CDR3 length: 16 amino acids. Germline V gene sequence: CDR1 LNHNV, CDR2 YYDKDF (reference sequence). This CDR3 reads CATSRSRGLPAPEQFF. As DNA, the CDR3 is TGTGCCACCAGCAGATCCCGCGGCCTGCCTGCACCTGAGCAGTTCTTC.

This clonotype has a handful of counts. J is TRBJ2-7 and V is TRBV20-1, with a possible D match to TRBD2 (5 bases). V was cut by 3 bases and J by 3 bases, with 9 bases left in between. Per germline, CDR1 DFQATT and CDR2 SNEGSKA (reference sequence). This CDR3 is 12 amino acids long. This CDR3 reads CSARVSVYEQYV. CDR3 in DNA: TGCAGTGCTAGGGTTAGCGTCTACGAGCAGTACGTC.

V gene TRBV7-9 combines with J gene TRBJ1-1, with TRBD1 matching over 8 bases. The CDR3 extends over 13 amino acids. Germline lookup yields CDR1 SEHNR and CDR2 FQNEAQ (reference sequence). V shed 6 bases, J shed 6 bases, and the junction held 6 bases outside the gene matches. The DNA for the CDR3 is TGTGCCAGCAGAACAGGGGGATCGGCTGAAGCTTTCTTT. Protein product: CASRTGGSAEAFF.

This chain uses TRBV12-3 or TRBV12-4 with TRBJ2-2; no firm D call. The length of the CDR3 is 12 residues. V lost 5 bases and J lost 7, with 8 bases in between. The CDR3 loop is CASSLGVGELFF. The CDR3 DNA is TGTGCCAGCAGTCTCGGCGTCGGGGAGCTGTTTTTT.

V is TRBV19 and J is TRBJ2-5; perhaps TRBD2 as D (5 bases). CDR3 length equals 12 residues. V dropped 4 bases and J dropped 5 bases, with 8 bases sitting between them. Germline values: CDR1 LNHDA, CDR2 SQIVND (reference sequence). The CDR3 sequence is CASSRGRETQYF. The CDR3 region has the DNA TGTGCCAGTAGTAGAGGGCGGGAGACCCAGTACTTC.